This T cell receptor (beta chain) was identified during a study of T cell responses to AZD1222 COVID-19 vaccine. The repertoire was sequenced with immunoSEQ multiplex PCR; TCRdb's copy has only in-frame clones and lacks some. The sample consists of more than 95,000 clones, around 89% of them appearing once. Germline CDR1 and CDR2: SGHVS and FQNEAQ. CDR3 size: 14 residues. V shed 7 bases, J shed 0 bases, and the junction held 5 bases outside the gene matches. The receptor comes from an adult in good health. Sequencing was performed on peripheral blood, taken on day 0 of AZD1222 vaccination. The chain combines TRBV7-8 with TRBJ1-1; 7 nucleotides line up with TRBD1. CDR3 nucleotide sequence: TGTGCCAGCAACAGGGGCACCTTGAACACTGAAGCTTTCTTT. It encodes CASNRGTLNTEAFF. Full variable domain (rest looked up from reference TRBV7-8 and TRBJ1-1): GAGVSQSPRYKVAKRGQDVALRCDPISGHVSLFWYQQALGQGPEFLTYFQNEAQLDKSGLPSDRFFAERPEGSVSTLKIQRTQQEDSAVYLCASNRGTLNTEAFFGQGTRLTVV.